These T cell receptor beta chains were read from a single sample in a study of cytomegalovirus exposure and HLA in healthy donors. Generated by immunoSEQ multiplex PCR, the TCRdb table keeps only in-frame clones and is missing some. The sample contains about 350,000 clones, about nine tenths of which appear only once. The specimen sequenced was PBMCs. The receptor set was obtained from a woman in her thirties in good health and CMV-seropositive. CDR3s include the opening cysteine and the closing phenylalanine or tryptophan. D genes are given only for firm matches. Expanded clones get a size class; other rows say once, few or many, or leave the size out.

TRBJ1-1,TRBD1,TRBV19,-,TGTGCCAGTAGTAACCCGGGACAGCAGAACACTGAAGCTTTCTTT,CASSNPGQQNTEAFF
TRBJ2-3,-,TRBV30,once,TGTGCCTGGAGTGCCGGGACTCGAACGCAGTATTTT,CAWSAGTRTQYF
TRBJ2-7,-,TRBV4-3,-,TGCGCCAGCAGCCAAGGTCTTAAAACCTACGAGCAGTACTTC,CASSQGLKTYEQYF
TRBJ2-1,TRBD2,TRBV4-1,-,TGCGCCAGCAGCCTTAGCGGGACCCTGGGCAATGAGCAGTTCTTC,CASSLSGTLGNEQFF
TRBJ1-2,-,TRBV4-3,-,TGCGCCAGCAGCCAATCGCGTTCGGGGCCTAACTATGGCTACACCTTC,CASSQSRSGPNYGYTF
TRBJ2-1,TRBD1,TRBV19,-,TGTGCCAGTAGTAGCCCCGGGACAGGTTACAATGAGCAGTTCTTC,CASSSPGTGYNEQFF
TRBJ2-7,TRBD2,TRBV7-2,-,TGTGCCAGCAGCATTGCCCTAGCGGGGCTCGTGGGGTACGAGCAGTACTTC,CASSIALAGLVGYEQYF
TRBJ2-7,-,TRBV28,-,TGTGCCAGCAGTTATCTGGGCCCCAGCTCCTACGAGCAGTACTTC,CASSYLGPSSYEQYF
TRBJ2-1,TRBD2,TRBV28,-,TGTGCCAGCAGCGTAGCGGGGAAGCAGTTCTTC,CASSVAGKQFF
TRBJ2-5,TRBD1,TRBV28,-,TGTGCCAGCATTGGGACAGGGGCCCGATGGCCTCCAGACTGGCAGACCCAGTACTTC,CASIGTGARWPPDWQTQYF
TRBJ2-7,TRBD2,TRBV4-2,-,TGTGCCAGCAGCCAGGCTAGCGGGGCGTCCTACGAGCAGTACTTC,CASSQASGASYEQYF
TRBJ2-3,TRBD2,TRBV5-1,-,TGCGCCACCGCTAGCGGGAGGTTGGGCACAGATACGCAGTATTTT,CATASGRLGTDTQYF
TRBJ1-6,-,TRBV19,-,TGTGCCAGTAGTATAGTTGGACAGAATTCACCCCTCCACTTT,CASSIVGQNSPLHF
TRBJ2-3,TRBD2,TRBV2,-,TGTGCCGGGGGGGAAGGGCTAGCGTATTCTAGCACAGATACGCAGTATTTT,CAGGEGLAYSSTDTQYF
TRBJ1-5,TRBD1,TRBV28,once,TGTGCCAGCAGTTTTGGGCAGGGGGCGCGTCAGCCCCAGCATTTT,CASSFGQGARQPQHF
TRBJ2-1,-,TRBV28,-,TGTGCCAGCAGGAGCGGAGGGGGCGATGAGCAGTTCTTC,CASRSGGGDEQFF
TRBJ2-7,TRBD1,TRBV6-6,-,TGTGCCAGCAGTTCGGGGACAGTCTACGAGCAGTACTTC,CASSSGTVYEQYF
TRBJ2-5,-,TRBV4-1,-,TGCGCCAGCAGCCAAGTGCTCAGGGGCCCAGCGGAGACCCAGTACTTC,CASSQVLRGPAETQYF
TRBJ1-2,-,TRBV5-5,-,TGTGCCAGCAGCCTAGTAGGTGTGGGCTACACCTTC,CASSLVGVGYTF
TRBJ2-3,TRBD2,TRBV4-2,-,TGTGCCAGCAGCCAATCTCTAGCGGGGGCTGGGGATACGCAGTATTTT,CASSQSLAGAGDTQYF